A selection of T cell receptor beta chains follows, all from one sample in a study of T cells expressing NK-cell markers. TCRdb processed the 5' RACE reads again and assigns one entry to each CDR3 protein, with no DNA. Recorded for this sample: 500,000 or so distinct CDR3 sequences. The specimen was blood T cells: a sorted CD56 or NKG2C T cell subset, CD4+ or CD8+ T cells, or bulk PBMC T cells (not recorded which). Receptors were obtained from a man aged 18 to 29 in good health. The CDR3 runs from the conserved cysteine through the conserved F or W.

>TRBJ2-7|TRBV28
CASSTDRDSYEQYF
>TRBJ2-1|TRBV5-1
CASSAPNAVGTKNNEQFF
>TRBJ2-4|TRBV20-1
CSAPPEAKNIQYF
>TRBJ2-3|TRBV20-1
CSATVQGVRTDTQYF
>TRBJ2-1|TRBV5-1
CASRSRTGETGGSYNEQFF
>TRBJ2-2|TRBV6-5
CASSYSPVAGAGELFF
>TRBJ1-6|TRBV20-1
CSARGQVGSPLHF
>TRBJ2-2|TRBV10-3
CAITPGTRDTGELFF
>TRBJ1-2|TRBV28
CASSPTGMADGYTF
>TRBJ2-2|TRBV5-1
CASSGQGNTGELFF
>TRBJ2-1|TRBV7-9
CASSWGLAAGNEQFF
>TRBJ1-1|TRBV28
CASGGVSTEAFF
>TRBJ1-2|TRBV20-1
CSAINPTGLNYGYTF
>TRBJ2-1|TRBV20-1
CSARDIRENSLDEQFF
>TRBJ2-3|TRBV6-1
CASSPSGRDTQYF
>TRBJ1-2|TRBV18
CASSPPGGGPSHGYTF
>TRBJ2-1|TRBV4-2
CASSQEGMDVYSYNEQFF
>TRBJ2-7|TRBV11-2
CASSYDWGEQYF
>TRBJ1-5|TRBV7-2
CASSLDRGLDQPQHF
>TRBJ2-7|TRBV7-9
CASSLAGQMSYEQYF
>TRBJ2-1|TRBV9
CASSVSSGLYNEQFF
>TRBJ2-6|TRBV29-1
CSVGKRTGAGANVLTF
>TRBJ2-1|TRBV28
CASSFPGGWGNEQFF
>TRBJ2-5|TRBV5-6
CASRTDRREETQYF
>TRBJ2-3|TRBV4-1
CASSRIPLGGDTQYF
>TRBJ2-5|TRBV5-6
CASSLEAAGQETQYF
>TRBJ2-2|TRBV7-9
CASSFTSGRSGELFF
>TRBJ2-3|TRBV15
CATSVRDRSTDTQYF
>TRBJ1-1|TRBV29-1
CSVRLGLNTEAFF
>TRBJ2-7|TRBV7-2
CASSPGTGTYEQYF
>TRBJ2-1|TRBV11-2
CASSSFPGQDNEQFF
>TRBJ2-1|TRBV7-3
CASSLTGVRFSYNEQFF
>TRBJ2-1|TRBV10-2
CASRGLPSSSSSYNEQFF
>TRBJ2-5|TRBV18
CASSPPKETQYF
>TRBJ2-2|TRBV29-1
CSALGEGDPNTGELFF
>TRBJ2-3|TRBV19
CASSMALRPAGDTQYF
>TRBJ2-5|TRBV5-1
CASSGGLAGVWETQYF
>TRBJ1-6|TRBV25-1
CASSDTSNSPLHF
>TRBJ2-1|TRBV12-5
CASGLLSEQFF
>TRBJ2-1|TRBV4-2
CASSQDLLAPGQEQFF
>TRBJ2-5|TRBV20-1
CSAAWTRAGPTQETQYF
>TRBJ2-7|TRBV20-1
CSARGDSHWTYEQYF
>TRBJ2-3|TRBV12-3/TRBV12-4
CASSYDGLNPSTDTQYF
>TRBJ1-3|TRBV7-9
CASSLERTGPLSGNTIYF
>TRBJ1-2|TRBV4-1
CASSQDQSWGRDGYTF
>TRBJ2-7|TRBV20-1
CSATSRGIVDEQYF
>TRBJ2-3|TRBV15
CATSRPDFREGTDTQYF
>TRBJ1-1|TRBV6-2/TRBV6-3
CASSSHWTGGFAAFF
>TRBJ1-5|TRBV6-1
CASSKTGQGGQPQHF
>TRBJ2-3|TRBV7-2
CASSQPPLTDTQYF
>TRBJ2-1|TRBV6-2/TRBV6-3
CASSLRGRQFF
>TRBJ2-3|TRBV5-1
CASSSLPSASTDTQYF
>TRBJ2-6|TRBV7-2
CASSRGNSGANVLTF
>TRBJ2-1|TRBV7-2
CASSLGLAGVYEQFF
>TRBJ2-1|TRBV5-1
CASSFGTQPEQFF
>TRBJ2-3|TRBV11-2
CASSISGSTDTQYF
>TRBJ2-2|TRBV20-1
CSASITRTGELFF
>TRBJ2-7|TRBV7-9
CASIPARRLEQYF